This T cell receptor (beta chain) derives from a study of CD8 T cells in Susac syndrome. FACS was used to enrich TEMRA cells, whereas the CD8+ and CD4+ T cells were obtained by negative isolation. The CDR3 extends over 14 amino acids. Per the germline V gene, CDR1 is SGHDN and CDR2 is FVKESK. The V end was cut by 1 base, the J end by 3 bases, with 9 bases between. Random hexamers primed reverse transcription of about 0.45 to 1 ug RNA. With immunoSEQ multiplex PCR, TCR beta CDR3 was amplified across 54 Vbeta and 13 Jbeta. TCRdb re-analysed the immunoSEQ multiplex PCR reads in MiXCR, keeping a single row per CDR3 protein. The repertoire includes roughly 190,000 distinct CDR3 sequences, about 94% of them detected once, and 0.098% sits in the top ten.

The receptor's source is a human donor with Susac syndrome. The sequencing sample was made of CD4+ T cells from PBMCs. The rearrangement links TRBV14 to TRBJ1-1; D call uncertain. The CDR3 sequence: CASSQAAIYTEAFF. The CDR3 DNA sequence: TGTGCCAGCAGCCAAGCGGCTATATACACTGAAGCTTTCTTT.